The rows below give T cell receptor beta chains drawn from one sample of a study of CD8+CD57+ T cells in acquired aplastic anemia. TCRdb processed the reads anew with MiXCR; each CDR3 protein has one entry. The data show 150,000 to 200,000 distinct CDR3 sequences, 46% seen once. Source material: sorted CD4+, CD8+, or CD8+CD57+ T cells (not recorded which) from PBMCs. The receptors here all came from a human donor in good health. Each CDR3 is given without its conserved first and last residue.

v_call	j_call	cdr3_aa
TRBV7-8	TRBJ2-7	ASSNPSRPYEQY
TRBV7-9	TRBJ2-7	ASSSKLGRGHEQY
TRBV4-1	TRBJ1-5	ASSQDRGQPQH
TRBV12-3/TRBV12-4	TRBJ2-3	ASSRTGASGTQY
TRBV25-1	TRBJ2-7	ASSEHPRDSDKYEQY
TRBV2	TRBJ2-7	ASVGLAGGREQY
TRBV7-8	TRBJ2-7	ASSLGGLYEQY
TRBV5-1	TRBJ2-7	ASSRGTVDSYEQY
TRBV2	TRBJ1-3	ASIPAPGGGNTIY
TRBV7-2	TRBJ2-7	ASSSSGREAYEQY
TRBV6-1	TRBJ1-1	ASSEKLNTEAF